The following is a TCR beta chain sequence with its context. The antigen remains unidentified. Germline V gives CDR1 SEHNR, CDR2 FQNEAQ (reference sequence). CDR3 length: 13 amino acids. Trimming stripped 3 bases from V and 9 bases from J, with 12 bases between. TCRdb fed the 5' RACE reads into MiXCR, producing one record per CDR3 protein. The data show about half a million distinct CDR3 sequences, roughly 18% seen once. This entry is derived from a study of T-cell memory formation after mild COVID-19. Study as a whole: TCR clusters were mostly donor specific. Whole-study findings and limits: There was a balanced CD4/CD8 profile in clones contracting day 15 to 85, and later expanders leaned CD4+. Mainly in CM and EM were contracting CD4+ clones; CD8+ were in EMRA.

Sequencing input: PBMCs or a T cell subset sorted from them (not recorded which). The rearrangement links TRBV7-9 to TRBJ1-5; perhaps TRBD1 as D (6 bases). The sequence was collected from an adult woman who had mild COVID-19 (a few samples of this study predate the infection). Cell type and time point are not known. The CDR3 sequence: CASSFGQISPQHF. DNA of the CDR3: TGTGCCAGCAGCTTCGGACAGATCTCGCCCCAGCATTTT.